What follows are 17 T cell receptor beta chains derived from one specimen sequenced in a study of shared clonotypes between healthy human individuals. Profiled with immunoSEQ multiplex PCR; TCRdb holds only in-frame clones, not every one. The data hold 2 million to 2.5 million clones, with 85% to 95% observed a single time. The sequenced sample was naive CD4+ T cells from PBMCs. Subset denoted: CD45RA+ positively selected. The origin of the receptors is a man aged 18 to 35 in good health. Some clones in this sample may be carry-over from other donors' samples.

This CDR3 reads CSVGQTGGEQPQHF. DNA for the CDR3: TGCAGCGTTGGTCAAACAGGGGGCGAGCAGCCCCAGCATTTT. The chain carries TRBV29-1 and TRBJ1-5; 9 positions agree with TRBD1. Per germline, CDR1 SQVTM and CDR2 ANQGSEA. This CDR3 has 14 residues. J gave up 7 bases and V 4 bases, and 8 bases lay outside the gene matches.

This clone was detected a few times. V gene TRBV27 combines with J gene TRBJ1-1, with a tentative D call TRBD1 (5 bases). Trimming shortened V by 5 bases and J by 7 bases, and 14 bases separated the two germline ends. Germline values: CDR1 MNHEY, CDR2 SMNVEV (reference sequence). This CDR3 spans 13 amino acids. CDR3 sequence (DNA): TGTGCCAGCAGTCCGCCCCCGGGGGGTGAAGCTTTCTTT. The encoded protein is CASSPPPGGEAFF.

The chain links TRBV7-2 to TRBJ2-5; D is perhaps TRBD1 (6 bases). The CDR3 is 16 amino acids. Between the trimmed V and J ends, which lost 0 bases and 4 bases, there was a span of 15 bases. Looked up from germline, CDR1 is SGHTA and CDR2 is FQGNSA. Written as DNA, the CDR3 is TGTGCCAGCAGCTTAGCGCGCAGGGGTCGTCCAGAGACCCAGTACTTC. Amino acids: CASSLARRGRPETQYF.

The CDR3 protein is CATQGQGGPAFAGEQYF. CDR3 DNA sequence: TGTGCCACCCAGGGACAGGGGGGACCAGCATTCGCTGGCGAGCAGTACTTC. J is TRBJ2-7 and V is TRBV10-3; 11 bases match TRBD1. Germline-derived CDR1 and CDR2 are ENHRY and SYGVKD. V lost 10 bases, J lost 6 bases, and 20 bases stayed unmatched. The CDR3 has 17 amino acids.

This chain links TRBV29-1 with TRBJ2-5; 7 bases line up with TRBD1. This CDR3 contains 11 residues. With 7 bases clipped from V and 6 bases from J, the junction kept 5 bases outside the gene matches. The V gene's germline CDR1 is SQVTM and CDR2 ANQGSEA. The CDR3, as DNA: TGCAGCGCACAGGGGCGGCAGACCCAGTACTTC. Its protein is CSAQGRQTQYF.

This rearrangement joins TRBV6-6 to TRBJ2-3; 12 nucleotides line up with TRBD2. V gave up 4 bases and J gave up 2 bases; unmatched junction bases: 4. The CDR3 totals 16 residues. CDR1 is MNHNY and CDR2 is SVGAGI in the germline V gene (reference sequence). The CDR3 region has the DNA TGTGCCAGCAGTTCGGGACTAGCGGGTTCCACAGATACGCAGTATTTT. Its translation is CASSSGLAGSTDTQYF.

V and J are TRBV19 and TRBJ2-3; D gene uncertain. This CDR3 spans 14 amino acids. CDR1 and CDR2 from the germline V gene are LNHDA and SQIVND (reference sequence). V dropped 6 bases and J dropped 6 bases, with 16 bases sitting between them. CDR3 nucleotide sequence: TGTGCCAGTAGCCCGGTGTCAGTCACTGATACGCAGTATTTT. Its protein product is CASSPVSVTDTQYF.

The rearrangement links TRBV5-1 to TRBJ2-2; 13 nucleotides align to TRBD2. V was clipped by 4 bases and J by 5 bases; unmatched bases: 5. The CDR3 has 16 amino acids. Germline V gives CDR1 SGHRS, CDR2 YFSETQ. In DNA form, the CDR3 reads TGCGCCAGCAGCGTCCCGGGACTAGCGGGAACCGGGGAGCTGTTTTTT. Translated, it gives CASSVPGLAGTGELFF.

The chain joins TRBV5-4 to TRBJ2-3; the match to TRBD2 covers 11 bases. This CDR3 spans 17 amino acids. CDR1 and CDR2 (germline): SGHNT, YYREEE (reference sequence). V gave up 4 bases and J gave up 4 bases; unmatched junction bases: 11. DNA for the CDR3: TGTGCCAGCAGCGATAACTTAGCGGGAGGGCGAGCAGATACGCAGTATTTT. Its translation is CASSDNLAGGRADTQYF.

This chain joins TRBV6-1 and TRBJ2-6; the D gene is possibly TRBD2 (6 bases). CDR3 length: 16 residues. The germline CDR1 and CDR2 sequences are MNHNS and SASEGT. V gave up 0 bases and J gave up 2 bases, with 8 bases separating them. The CDR3 DNA follows: TGTGCCAGCAGTGAAGCGCGGGGCACTGGGGCCAACGTCCTGACTTTC. This codes for CASSEARGTGANVLTF.

The CDR3 DNA reads TGTGCCTGGAGCCGTCCCGGAGCAACTAATGAAAAACTGTTTTTT. Its translation is CAWSRPGATNEKLFF. V and J are TRBV30 and TRBJ1-4; D is unclear. V lost 3 bases to trimming and J lost 0 bases, with 11 bases between them. The CDR3 contains 15 residues. CDR1 GTSNPN and CDR2 SVGIG come from the germline V gene (reference sequence).

This chain joins TRBV5-1 and TRBJ2-2, with D hard to call. Trimming removed 6 bases at V and 0 bases at J, with 12 bases between. The V gene's germline CDR1 is SGHRS and CDR2 YFSETQ. The CDR3 length is 15 residues. CDR3 DNA: TGCGCCAGCACCTCCACGCTCGCGAACACCGGGGAGCTGTTTTTT. Translating gives CASTSTLANTGELFF.

The chain links TRBV4-1 to TRBJ2-5, with 9 bases aligning to TRBD2. V lost 4 bases and J lost 5; bases outside the gene matches: 14. CDR1 MGHRA and CDR2 YSYEKL come from the germline V gene. The CDR3 is made up of 17 amino acids. CDR3 sequence (DNA): TGCGCCAGCAGCCCCGCCAGGCTAGCGGGAATCAGGGAGACCCAGTACTTC. This codes for CASSPARLAGIRETQYF.

This chain connects TRBV6-1 to TRBJ1-2; possible D gene TRBD1, 5 bases. Per the germline V gene, CDR1 is MNHNS and CDR2 is SASEGT. V shed 7 bases and J shed 2 bases, with 17 bases lying between them. This CDR3 spans 15 amino acids. The CDR3 loop reads CASMRAGLVNYGYTF. The DNA of the CDR3 is TGTGCCAGCATGAGGGCGGGACTTGTAAACTATGGCTACACCTTC.

This chain joins TRBV29-1 and TRBJ2-3; perhaps TRBD2 as D (7 bases). Per germline, CDR1 SQVTM and CDR2 ANQGSEA. The CDR3 loop spans 16 amino acids. The V and J ends lost 4 bases and 1 base respectively, with 18 bases between them. CDR3 residues: CSVGGGPGEGTDTQYF. DNA for the CDR3: TGCAGCGTTGGGGGAGGGCCAGGGGAGGGCACAGATACGCAGTATTTT.

V usage is TRBV6-4 and J usage is TRBJ1-4; a possible D gene is TRBD1 (6 bases). Deletions cut 4 bases from V and 0 bases from J, with 21 bases between. The CDR3 is 19 amino acids. Germline V gives CDR1 MRHNA, CDR2 SNTAGT. The CDR3 DNA reads as TGTGCCAGCAGTGCCCAGGACAGAGGAGTGGATGCAACTAATGAAAAACTGTTTTTT. This encodes CASSAQDRGVDATNEKLFF.

The chain joins TRBV6-5 to TRBJ2-3; the match to TRBD1 covers 7 bases. There are 16 residues in the CDR3. The junction had 7 bases not matched to a gene; V was cut back by 2 bases and J by 2 bases. CDR1 MNHEY and CDR2 SVGAGI come from the germline V gene. CDR3 in amino acids: CASSYQTGRNTDTQYF. Here the CDR3 DNA reads TGTGCCAGCAGTTACCAGACAGGGCGAAACACAGATACGCAGTATTTT.